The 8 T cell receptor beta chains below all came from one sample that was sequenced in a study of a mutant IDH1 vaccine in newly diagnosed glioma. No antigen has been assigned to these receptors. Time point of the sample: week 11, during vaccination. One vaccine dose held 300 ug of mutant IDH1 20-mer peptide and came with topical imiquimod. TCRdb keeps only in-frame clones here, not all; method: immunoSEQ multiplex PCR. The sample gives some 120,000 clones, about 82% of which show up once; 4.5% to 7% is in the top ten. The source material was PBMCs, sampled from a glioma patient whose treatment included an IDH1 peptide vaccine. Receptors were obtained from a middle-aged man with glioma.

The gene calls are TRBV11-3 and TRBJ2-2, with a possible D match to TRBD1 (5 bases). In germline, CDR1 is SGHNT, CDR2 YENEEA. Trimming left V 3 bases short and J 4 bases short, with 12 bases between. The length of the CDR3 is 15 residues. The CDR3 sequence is CASSLRIGVTGELFF. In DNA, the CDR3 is TGTGCCAGCAGCTTGAGAATAGGGGTCACCGGGGAGCTGTTTTTT.

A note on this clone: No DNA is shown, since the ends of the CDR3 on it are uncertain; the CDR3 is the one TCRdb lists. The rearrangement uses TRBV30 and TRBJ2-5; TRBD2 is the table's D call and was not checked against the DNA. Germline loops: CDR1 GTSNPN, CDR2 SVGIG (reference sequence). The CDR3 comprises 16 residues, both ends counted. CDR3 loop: CAWSVLSALERETQYF.

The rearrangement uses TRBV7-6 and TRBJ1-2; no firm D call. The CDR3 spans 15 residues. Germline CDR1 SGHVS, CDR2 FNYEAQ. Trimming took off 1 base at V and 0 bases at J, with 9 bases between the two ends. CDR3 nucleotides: TGTGCCAGCAGCTTAGAAGCAGGAACTAACTATGGCTACACCTTC. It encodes CASSLEAGTNYGYTF.

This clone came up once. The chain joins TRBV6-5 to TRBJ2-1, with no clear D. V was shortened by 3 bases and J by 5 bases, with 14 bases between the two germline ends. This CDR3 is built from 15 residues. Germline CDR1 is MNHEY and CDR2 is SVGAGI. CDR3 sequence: CASSYDGLPNNEQFF. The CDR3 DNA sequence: TGTGCCAGCAGTTATGACGGGCTACCGAACAATGAGCAGTTCTTC.

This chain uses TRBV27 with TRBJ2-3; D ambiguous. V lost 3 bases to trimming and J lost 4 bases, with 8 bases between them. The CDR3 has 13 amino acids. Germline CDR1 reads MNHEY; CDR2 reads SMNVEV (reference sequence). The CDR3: CASSFVRADTQYF. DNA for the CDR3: TGTGCCAGCAGTTTTGTTCGGGCAGATACGCAGTATTTT.

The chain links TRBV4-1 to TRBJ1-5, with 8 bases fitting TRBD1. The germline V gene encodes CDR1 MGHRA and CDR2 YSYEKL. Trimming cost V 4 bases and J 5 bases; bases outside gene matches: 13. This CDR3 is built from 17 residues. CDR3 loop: CASSPSVAHRGDQPQHF. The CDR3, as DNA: TGCGCCAGCAGCCCATCCGTTGCCCACAGGGGGGATCAGCCCCAGCATTTT.

The DNA for the CDR3 is TGCGCCAGCAGCCAAGAGGCTGGGGGAACCTCTGGAGGGGCCAACGTCCTGACTTTC. Its translation: CASSQEAGGTSGGANVLTF. This rearrangement joins TRBV4-3 to TRBJ2-6; either TRBD1 or TRBD2 may fit D (5 bases each). V was trimmed by 0 bases and J by 4 bases, leaving 19 bases between them. This CDR3 has 19 residues. CDR1 and CDR2 from the germline V gene are LGHNA and YSLEER.

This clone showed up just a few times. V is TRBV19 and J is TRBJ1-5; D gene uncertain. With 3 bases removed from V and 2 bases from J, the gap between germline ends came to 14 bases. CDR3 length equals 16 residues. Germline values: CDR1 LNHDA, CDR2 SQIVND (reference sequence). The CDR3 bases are TGTGCCAGTAGTATTTTTCCGGGAGGAGGCAATCAGCCCCAGCATTTT. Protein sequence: CASSIFPGGGNQPQHF.